This T cell receptor (beta chain) came from a study of a mutant IDH1 vaccine in newly diagnosed glioma. Study-level information: Mean patient age was roughly 43 years; roughly 62% were male and approximately 38% female.

Per the germline V gene, CDR1 is MGHRA and CDR2 is YSYEKL. V dropped 5 bases and J dropped 4 bases, with 9 bases sitting between them. This CDR3 comprises 13 residues. Time point meaning: week 23, last vaccination. Vaccinated patients received 300 ug of mutant IDH1 20-mer peptide per dose, with topical imiquimod. Astrocytomas that were new, WHO grade 3 or 4, IDH1-mutant and ATRX-lost were present in the donors. Only in-frame clones appear in the TCRdb table, and some are missing; sequencing was by immunoSEQ multiplex PCR. The profile shows tens of thousands of clones, around 76% of them singletons. On this clone: Its antigen is unidentified.

The TCR sequence derives from a man aged 45-60 years with glioma. The chain carries TRBV4-1 and TRBJ1-5, with D unresolved. The source material was PBMCs, sampled from a glioma patient whose treatment included an IDH1 peptide vaccine. CDR3 sequence reads: CASSFGFNQPQHF. The CDR3 region has the DNA TGCGCCAGCAGCTTTGGTTTTAATCAGCCCCAGCATTTT.